This TCR beta chain is from a study of PD-1 blockade in classical Hodgkin lymphoma. Across the whole study: With a 2-week interval, patients received intravenous nivolumab at 3 mg/kg. Whole-study findings and limits: CD4+ TCR diversity, unlike CD8+, rose significantly by C4D1.

Every patient experienced relapse after autologous stem cell transplantation, and brentuximab vedotin exposure varied. Note on this clone: Its antigen remains unidentified.

Assay used: immunoSEQ multiplex PCR; TCRdb lists only in-frame clones, some missing. The sample includes tens of thousands of clones, 88% of them seen just once. V was clipped by 7 bases and J by 5 bases, with 8 bases between them. CDR1 and CDR2 (germline): MNHEY, SMNVEV (reference sequence). CDR3 size: 11 residues. The sample was peripheral blood mononuclear cells (PBMCs), taken at baseline. The receptor was derived from a human donor with classical Hodgkin lymphoma. This rearrangement joins TRBV27 to TRBJ2-5; D perhaps matches TRBD1 (5 bases). The CDR3 sequence: CASTSGETQYF. CDR3 in DNA: TGTGCCAGCACCTCAGGGGAGACCCAGTACTTC.